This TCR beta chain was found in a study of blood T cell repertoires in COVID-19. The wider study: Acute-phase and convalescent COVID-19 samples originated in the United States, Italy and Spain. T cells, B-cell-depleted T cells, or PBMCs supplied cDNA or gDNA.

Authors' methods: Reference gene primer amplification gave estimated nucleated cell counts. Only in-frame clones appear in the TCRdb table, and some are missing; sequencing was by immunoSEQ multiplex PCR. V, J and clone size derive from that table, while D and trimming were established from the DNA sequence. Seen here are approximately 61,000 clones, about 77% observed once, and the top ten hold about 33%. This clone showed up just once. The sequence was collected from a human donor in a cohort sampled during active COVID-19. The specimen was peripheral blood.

The DNA of the CDR3 is TGTGCCAGCAGCTCCGAGGGACAGGGTTTCGGAGAGCAGTACTTC. The encoded protein is CASSSEGQGFGEQYF. V and J are TRBV7-2 and TRBJ2-7; 9 bases match TRBD1. From germline, CDR1 is SGHTA and CDR2 FQGNSA. The junction had 11 bases not matched to a gene; V was cut back by 4 bases and J by 7 bases. This CDR3 contains 15 residues.